This T cell receptor beta chain is from a study of T cells in Graves' hyperthyroidism and ophthalmopathy. RNA transcripts yielded amplified TCR beta CDR3 regions. The HTBI set primed first-round TCR CDR3 RT-PCR. TCRdb ran MiXCR on the multiplex PCR reads and lists one entry per CDR3 protein. The sample shows about 570,000 distinct CDR3 sequences, around 42% of them seen only once. Germline V CDR1 and CDR2: MNHNY, SVGAGI (reference sequence). The CDR3 length is 12 residues. Trimming removed 2 bases from V and 4 bases from J, with 5 bases in between. The table lists this clonotype with many counts. Material for sequencing was peripheral blood or thyroid tissue (not recorded which). The TCR originated in an adult woman with Graves' disease, either hyperthyroidism or ophthalmopathy (not recorded which). The chain recombines TRBV6-6 with TRBJ2-5; tentative D call: TRBD2 (5 bases). CDR3 loop: CASSYRGETQYF. CDR3 bases: TGTGCCAGCAGTTACCGGGGAGAGACCCAGTACTTC.